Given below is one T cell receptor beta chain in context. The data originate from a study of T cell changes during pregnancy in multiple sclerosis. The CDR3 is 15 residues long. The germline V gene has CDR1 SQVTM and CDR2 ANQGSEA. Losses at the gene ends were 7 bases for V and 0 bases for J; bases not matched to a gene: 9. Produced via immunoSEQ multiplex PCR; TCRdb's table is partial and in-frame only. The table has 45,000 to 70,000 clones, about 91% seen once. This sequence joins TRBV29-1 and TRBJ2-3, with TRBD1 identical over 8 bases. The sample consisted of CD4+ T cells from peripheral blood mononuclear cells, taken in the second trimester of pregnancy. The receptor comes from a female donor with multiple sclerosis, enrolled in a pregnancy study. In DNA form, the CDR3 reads TGCAGCGCCTCTCGGGACAGGACTAGCACAGATACGCAGTATTTT. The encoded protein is CSASRDRTSTDTQYF.